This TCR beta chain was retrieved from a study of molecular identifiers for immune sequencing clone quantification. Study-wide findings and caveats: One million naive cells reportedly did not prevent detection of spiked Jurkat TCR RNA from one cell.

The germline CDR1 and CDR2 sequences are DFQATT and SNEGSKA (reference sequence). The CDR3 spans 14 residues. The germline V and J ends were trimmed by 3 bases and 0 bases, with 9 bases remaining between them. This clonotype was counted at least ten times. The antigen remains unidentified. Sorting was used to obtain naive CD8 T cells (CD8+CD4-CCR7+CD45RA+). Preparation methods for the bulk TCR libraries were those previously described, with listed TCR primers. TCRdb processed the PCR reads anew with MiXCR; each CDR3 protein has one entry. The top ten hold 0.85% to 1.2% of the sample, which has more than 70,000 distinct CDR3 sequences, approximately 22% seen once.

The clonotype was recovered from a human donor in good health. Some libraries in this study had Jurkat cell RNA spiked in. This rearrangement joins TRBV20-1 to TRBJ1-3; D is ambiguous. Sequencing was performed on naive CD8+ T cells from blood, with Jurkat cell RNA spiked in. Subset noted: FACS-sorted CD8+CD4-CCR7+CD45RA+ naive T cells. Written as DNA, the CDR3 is TGCAGTGCTAGGTCGGACCTCTCTGGAAACACCATATATTTT. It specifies CSARSDLSGNTIYF.